This entry lists 21 T cell receptor beta chains sequenced from one sample in a study of shared clonotypes between healthy human individuals. Sequenced by immunoSEQ multiplex PCR; TCRdb stores in-frame clones only, minus some. This sample carries approximately 87,000 clones, over 55% of them seen once, and the ten largest clones take about 51%. Sequenced: memory CD8+ T cells sorted from blood. The subset is: CD45RO+ cells pooled with CCR7-negative TemRA cells. These TCRs come from a man younger than 40 in good health.

The chain employs TRBV29-1 and TRBJ2-5; D remains ambiguous. Germline CDR1 and CDR2: SQVTM and ANQGSEA. With 4 bases removed from V and 0 bases from J, the gap between germline ends came to 15 bases. The CDR3 runs 15 residues. The chain's CDR3 is CSVVWVRQYQETQYF. DNA for the CDR3: TGCAGCGTTGTATGGGTTCGGCAGTACCAAGAGACCCAGTACTTC.

The chain couples TRBV7-8 to TRBJ1-3; D call uncertain. Germline CDR1 and CDR2: SGHVS and FQNEAQ. Deletions cut 2 bases from V and 1 base from J, with 6 bases between. The CDR3 totals 14 residues. The CDR3 nucleotides are TGTGCCAGCAGCTTACGGGGATCTGGAAACACCATATATTTT. Its protein product is CASSLRGSGNTIYF.

This clone was picked up a small number of times. This chain links TRBV9 with TRBJ2-1; 9 nucleotides agree with TRBD1. Trimming cost V 4 bases and J 7 bases; bases outside gene matches: 18. Per germline, CDR1 SGDLS and CDR2 YYNGEE. The CDR3 contains 18 residues. The chain's CDR3 is CASSPEGTGPYARNEQFF. CDR3 in DNA: TGTGCCAGCAGCCCCGAAGGGACAGGGCCTTACGCCAGGAATGAGCAGTTCTTC.

In this sample, this clone turned up many times. The rearrangement uses TRBV19 and TRBJ2-1; 7 nucleotides match TRBD2. The V segment lost 1 base and the J segment 3 bases; nucleotides outside the gene matches: 9. The CDR3 is 17 residues long. Germline-derived CDR1 and CDR2 are LNHDA and SQIVND (reference sequence). CDR3 sequence: CASSIGRRESFYNEQFF. DNA for the CDR3: TGTGCCAGTAGTATAGGTCGGCGGGAGAGCTTCTACAATGAGCAGTTCTTC.

This clone is a singleton in its sample. The chain couples TRBV6-5 to TRBJ1-1, with D possibly TRBD1 on 5 matching bases. Per germline, CDR1 MNHEY and CDR2 SVGAGI. CDR3 length equals 12 residues. V was clipped by 6 bases and J by 11 bases, with 16 bases between them. The CDR3 is CASRRDSGPAFF. Written as DNA, the CDR3 is TGTGCCAGCAGACGGGACTCTGGGCCCGCTTTCTTT.

This clone was observed many times. The V gene is TRBV9, the J gene TRBJ1-1; D is undetermined. The CDR3 sequence is 14 residues long. V gave up 3 bases and J gave up 4 bases, with 13 bases separating them. Germline V gene data show CDR1 as SGDLS and CDR2 as YYNGEE. For the CDR3, the DNA is TGTGCCAGCAGCGCCGGAGGGTTTTCCACTGAAGCTTTCTTT. It codes for CASSAGGFSTEAFF.

CDR3 protein: CASSLGPSINEQYF. In nucleotides, the CDR3 is TGTGCCAGCAGCTTAGGCCCTAGCATTAACGAGCAGTACTTC. V and J are TRBV11-2 and TRBJ2-7; tentative D call: TRBD2 (5 bases). Trimming pared 1 base from V and 5 bases from J, leaving 12 bases between. The CDR3 length is 14 residues. Germline CDR1 SGHAT, CDR2 FQNNGV.

This chain joins TRBV4-2 and TRBJ1-2; 8 nucleotides agree with TRBD1. CDR1 LGHNA and CDR2 YNFKEQ come from the germline V gene. The CDR3 contains 13 residues. V gave up 8 bases and J gave up 6 bases; unmatched junction bases: 8. The CDR3 nucleotides read TGTGCCAGCGGAGCCAGGGGGCGGGATGGCTACACCTTC. Translation gives CASGARGRDGYTF.

Here the CDR3 reads CASSLPPHGQGAYNEQFF. CDR3 nucleotide sequence: TGTGCCAGCAGCTTACCCCCTCATGGACAGGGGGCGTACAATGAGCAGTTCTTC. The genes are TRBV7-6 and TRBJ2-1; TRBD1 matches at 11 bases. This CDR3 region has 18 residues. V lost 2 bases to trimming and J lost 4 bases; unmatched junction nucleotides: 10. Germline V gene lookup returns CDR1 SGHVS and CDR2 FNYEAQ. Full variable domain (outside the CDR3, taken from reference TRBV7-6 and TRBJ2-1): GAGVSQSPRYKVTKRGQDVALRCDPISGHVSLYWYRQALGQGPEFLTYFNYEAQQDKSGLPNDRFSAERPEGSISTLTIQRTEQRDSAMYRCASSLPPHGQGAYNEQFFGPGTRLTVL.

The chain joins TRBV7-8 to TRBJ2-1; no reliable D call. The length of the CDR3 is 15 residues. V was pared by 4 bases and J by 4 bases, with 14 bases between. Germline assignment: CDR1 SGHVS and CDR2 FQNEAQ. CDR3 DNA: TGTGCCAGCAGCTCAGGACCTAGTGGGTACAATGAGCAGTTCTTC. Its protein is CASSSGPSGYNEQFF. Filled out from reference TRBV7-8 and TRBJ2-1, the complete variable domain reads GAGVSQSPRYKVAKRGQDVALRCDPISGHVSLFWYQQALGQGPEFLTYFQNEAQLDKSGLPSDRFFAERPEGSVSTLKIQRTQQEDSAVYLCASSSGPSGYNEQFFGPGTRLTVL.

This clone was found a few times. This chain connects TRBV5-6 to TRBJ2-7; maybe TRBD2 (5 bases). Deletions cut 0 bases from V and 7 bases from J, with 5 bases between. Germline assignment: CDR1 SGHDT and CDR2 YYEEEE. This CDR3 spans 11 amino acids. CDR3 DNA: TGTGCCAGCAGCTTGGGGGAGGAGCAGTACTTC. It encodes CASSLGEEQYF.

As to this clone: This likely stems from a read error, as it lies one base from a far larger clone. The J gene is TRBJ2-1, the V gene TRBV10-2; TRBD2 might be the D (6 bases). V lost 2 bases to trimming and J lost 2 bases, with 7 bases between them. This CDR3 is built from 14 residues. Looked up from germline, CDR1 is WSHSY and CDR2 is SAAADI. This CDR3 is CASSERETYNEQFF. In nucleotides, the CDR3 is TGCGCCAGCAGTGAGCGGGAGACCTACAATGAGCAGTTCTTC.

V gene TRBV4-1 combines with J gene TRBJ2-3; 10 bases align to TRBD1. The CDR3 sequence is 20 residues long. Germline CDR1 is MGHRA and CDR2 is YSYEKL. V was pared by 3 bases and J by 1 base, with 16 bases of the junction left unmatched. CDR3 protein: CASSQTGGRGNLAGTDTQYF. Here the CDR3 DNA reads TGCGCCAGCAGCCAGACAGGGGGCCGGGGCAATTTGGCGGGCACAGATACGCAGTATTTT.

The V call is TRBV27, the J call TRBJ1-5; TRBD1 agrees at 9 bases. CDR1 is MNHEY, CDR2 SMNVEV, per germline (reference sequence). The CDR3 runs to 15 residues. J was trimmed by 2 bases and V by 5 bases; bases with no gene match: 4. CDR3 DNA: TGTGCCAGCAGTGCGGGACAGGGAGGCAATCAGCCCCAGCATTTT. Amino acid sequence: CASSAGQGGNQPQHF.

The chain couples TRBV27 to TRBJ2-7; 7 nucleotides agree with TRBD1. V shed 8 bases, J shed 0 bases, and the junction held 7 bases outside the gene matches. Per germline, CDR1 MNHEY and CDR2 SMNVEV (reference sequence). There are 14 residues in the CDR3. CDR3 DNA: TGTGCCAGCGCCACCGGGACAGACTCCTACGAGCAGTACTTC. Translation: CASATGTDSYEQYF.

The chain combines TRBV2 with TRBJ1-4, with TRBD1 matching 8 bases. The CDR3 totals 17 residues. V was pared by 8 bases and J by 8 bases, with 19 bases of the junction left unmatched. Looked up from germline, CDR1 is SNHLY and CDR2 is FYNNEI. The CDR3 here is CASDLYDRGPSSEKLFF. The DNA of the CDR3 is TGTGCCAGCGACCTTTATGACAGGGGCCCCTCGTCGGAAAAACTGTTTTTT.

The CDR3 DNA reads as TGTGCCGTTTCAGAAGTTTACGAGCAGTACTTC. Encoded protein: CAVSEVYEQYF. This chain uses TRBV28 with TRBJ2-7; D ambiguous. V was shortened by 11 bases and J by 4 bases, with 12 bases between the two germline ends. CDR1 is MDHEN and CDR2 is SYDVKM in the germline V gene. This CDR3 has 11 residues.

With regard to this clone: A much larger clone sits a single nucleotide away, making a read error possible. The sample carries other DNA sequences with the same CDR3. The chain recombines TRBV4-3 with TRBJ2-3, with D perhaps TRBD2 (5 bases). The length of the CDR3 is 15 residues. V was clipped by 0 bases and J by 3 bases, with 10 bases between them. Germline loops: CDR1 LGHNA, CDR2 YSLEER. The CDR3 bases are TGCGCCAGCAGCCAAGATGAGGACTCTACAGATACGCAGTATTTT. As protein: CASSQDEDSTDTQYF.

This clone was found many times. The V and J genes are TRBV29-1 and TRBJ2-1, with 11 bases identical to TRBD2. V gave up 1 base and J gave up 14 bases; unmatched junction bases: 7. The CDR3 is 13 residues long. Per germline, CDR1 SQVTM and CDR2 ANQGSEA. DNA for the CDR3: TGCAGCGTTGAAGGACTAGCGGGATCGTTGGAGTTCTTC. Encoded protein: CSVEGLAGSLEFF.

The chain links TRBV27 to TRBJ2-7, with D possibly matching TRBD1 (7 bases). Trimming took 7 bases from V and 5 from J, leaving 9 bases between them. Per germline, CDR1 MNHEY and CDR2 SMNVEV (reference sequence). CDR3 size: 11 residues. This CDR3 reads CASTGGNEQYF. In nucleotides, the CDR3 is TGTGCCAGCACAGGGGGGAACGAGCAGTACTTC.

The chain recombines TRBV27 with TRBJ2-1, with 11 positions matching TRBD2. The V segment lost 3 bases and the J segment 2 bases; nucleotides outside the gene matches: 6. Germline lookup yields CDR1 MNHEY and CDR2 SMNVEV (reference sequence). This CDR3 contains 17 residues. CDR3 bases: TGTGCCAGCAGTTTCTTGGGACTAGCGGAACCCTACAATGAGCAGTTCTTC. Translation gives CASSFLGLAEPYNEQFF.